This T cell receptor beta chain was captured in a study of OX40 agonist ivuxolimab in advanced cancers. TCRdb's copy holds only in-frame clones and misses some; the assay was immunoSEQ multiplex PCR. The table has over 85,000 clones, roughly nine tenths seen once. This CDR3 contains 15 residues. Trimming took 2 bases from V and 7 from J, leaving 15 bases between them. CDR1 is SGHRS and CDR2 is YFSETQ in the germline V gene. Material: CD4+ or CD8+ T cells sorted from blood, obtained in a trial of the OX40 agonist ivuxolimab. The receptor was isolated from an adult with an advanced solid tumor such as melanoma, head and neck, liver or kidney cancer. The chain couples TRBV5-1 to TRBJ1-4; D is uncertain. CDR3 in DNA: TGCGCCAGCAGCTTTCAGGATCCTAGCGTTGAAAAACTGTTTTTT. It translates to CASSFQDPSVEKLFF.